This T cell receptor beta chain was observed in a study of T-cell reconstitution after alpha-beta-depleted transplantation in children. Findings and caveats of the study: One year post-transplant, T-cell counts and diversity were largely derived from T cells produced anew. In patients about two months after transplant, alpha-beta T cells reportedly arose from several hundred expanded graft clones. The origin of high day-60 TCRbeta diversity in some patients lay in surviving recipient T cells and thymic progenitors.

This clonotype was found many times. The antigen is unknown. Unique molecular identifiers featured in how the TCRbeta library was prepared. TCRdb itself ran the PCR reads through MiXCR, one entry per CDR3 protein. The sample has a few hundred thousand distinct CDR3 sequences, approximately 6.3% seen once. The TCR sequence derives from a boy aged 2 to 10 with acute lymphoblastic leukemia, due to receive a stem cell transplant. This specimen consisted of PBMCs, obtained before TCRalphabeta/CD19-depleted stem cell transplant.

CDR3 protein: CSVVGGLYEQYF. The CDR3 nucleotides are TGCAGCGTTGTCGGGGGATTATACGAGCAGTACTTC. The chain has TRBV29-1 and TRBJ2-7; possibly TRBD2 for D (6 bases). V lost 4 bases and J 4 bases, leaving 11 bases between the germline ends. The CDR3 consists of 12 residues. The germline V gene has CDR1 SQVTM and CDR2 ANQGSEA.